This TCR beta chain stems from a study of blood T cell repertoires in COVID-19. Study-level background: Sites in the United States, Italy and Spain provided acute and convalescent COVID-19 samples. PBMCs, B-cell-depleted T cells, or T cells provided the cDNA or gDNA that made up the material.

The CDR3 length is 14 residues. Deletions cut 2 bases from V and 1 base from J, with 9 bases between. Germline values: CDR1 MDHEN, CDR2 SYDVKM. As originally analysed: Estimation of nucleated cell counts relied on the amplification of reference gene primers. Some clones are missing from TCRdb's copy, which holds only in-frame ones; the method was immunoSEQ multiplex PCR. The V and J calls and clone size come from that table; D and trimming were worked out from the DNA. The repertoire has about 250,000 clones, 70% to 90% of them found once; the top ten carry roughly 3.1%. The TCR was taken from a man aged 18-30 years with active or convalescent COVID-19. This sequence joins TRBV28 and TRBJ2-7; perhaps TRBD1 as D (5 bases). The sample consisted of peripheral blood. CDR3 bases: TGTGCCAGCAGTTTAAGTCAGGGATCCTACGAGCAGTACTTC. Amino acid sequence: CASSLSQGSYEQYF. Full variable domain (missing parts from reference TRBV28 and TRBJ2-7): DVKVTQSSRYLVKRTGEKVFLECVQDMDHENMFWYRQDPGLGLRLIYFSYDVKMKEKGDIPEGYSVSREKKERFSLILESASTNQTSMYLCASSLSQGSYEQYFGPGTRLTVT.